The source of this T cell receptor (beta chain) is a study of blood T cell repertoires in COVID-19. The repertoire was sequenced with immunoSEQ multiplex PCR; TCRdb's copy has only in-frame clones and lacks some. This sample has fewer than 250,000 clones; approximately 86% occur once, and the top ten carry under 0.9%. The CDR3 extends over 13 amino acids. With 6 bases removed from V and 7 bases from J, the gap between germline ends came to 13 bases. Germline CDR1 and CDR2: WNHNN and SYGVQD (reference sequence). Source material: peripheral blood. The receptor's source is a man aged 35 to 55 with acute or convalescent COVID-19. The rearrangement uses TRBV10-1 and TRBJ1-5; no reliable D call. Here the CDR3 reads CASSQYAVQPQHF. The CDR3 DNA is TGCGCCAGCAGCCAGTACGCGGTCCAGCCCCAGCATTTT.